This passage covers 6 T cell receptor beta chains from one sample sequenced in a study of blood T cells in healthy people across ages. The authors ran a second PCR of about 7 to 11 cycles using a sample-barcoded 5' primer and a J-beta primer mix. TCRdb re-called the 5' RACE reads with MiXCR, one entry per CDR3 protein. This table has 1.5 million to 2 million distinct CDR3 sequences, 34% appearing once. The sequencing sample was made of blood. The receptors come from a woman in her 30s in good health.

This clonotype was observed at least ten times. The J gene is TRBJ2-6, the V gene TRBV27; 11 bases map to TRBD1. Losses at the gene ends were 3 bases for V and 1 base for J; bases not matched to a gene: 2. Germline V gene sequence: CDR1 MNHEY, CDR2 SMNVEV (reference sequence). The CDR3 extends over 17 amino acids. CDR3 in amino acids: CASSFGTGGSGANVLTF. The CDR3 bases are TGTGCCAGCAGTTTCGGGACAGGGGGTTCTGGGGCCAACGTCCTGACTTTC.

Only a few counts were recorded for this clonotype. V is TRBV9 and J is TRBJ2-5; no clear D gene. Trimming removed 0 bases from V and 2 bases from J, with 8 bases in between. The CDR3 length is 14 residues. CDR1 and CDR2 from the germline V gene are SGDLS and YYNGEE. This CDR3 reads CASSVDVGQETQYF. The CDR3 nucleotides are TGTGCCAGCAGCGTAGATGTCGGGCAAGAGACCCAGTACTTC. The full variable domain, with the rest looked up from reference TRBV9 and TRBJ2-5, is DSGVTQTPKHLITATGQRVTLRCSPRSGDLSVYWYQQSLDQGLQFLIQYYNGEERAKGNILERFSAQQFPDLHSELNLSSLELGDSALYFCASSVDVGQETQYFGPGTRLLVL.

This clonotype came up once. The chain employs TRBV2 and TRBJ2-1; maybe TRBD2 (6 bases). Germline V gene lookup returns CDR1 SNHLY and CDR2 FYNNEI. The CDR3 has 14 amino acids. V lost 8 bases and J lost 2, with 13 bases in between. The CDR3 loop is CASGGRSTYNEQFF. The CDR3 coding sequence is TGTGCCAGCGGAGGGAGGAGCACCTACAATGAGCAGTTCTTC.

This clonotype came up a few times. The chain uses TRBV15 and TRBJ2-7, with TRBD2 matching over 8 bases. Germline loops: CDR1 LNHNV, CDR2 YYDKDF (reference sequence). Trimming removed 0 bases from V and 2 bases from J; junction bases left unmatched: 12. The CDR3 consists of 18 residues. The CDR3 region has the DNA TGTGCCACCAGCAGAGACTCTCCCTTAGCGGGGAAAACCTACGAGCAGTACTTC. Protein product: CATSRDSPLAGKTYEQYF.

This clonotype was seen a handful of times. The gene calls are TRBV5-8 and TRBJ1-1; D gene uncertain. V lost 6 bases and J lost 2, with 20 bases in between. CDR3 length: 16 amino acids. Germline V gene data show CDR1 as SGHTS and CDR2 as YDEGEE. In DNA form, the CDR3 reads TGTGCCAGCACTCGACGGAGTCTGGTTACAAACACTGAAGCTTTCTTT. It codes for CASTRRSLVTNTEAFF.

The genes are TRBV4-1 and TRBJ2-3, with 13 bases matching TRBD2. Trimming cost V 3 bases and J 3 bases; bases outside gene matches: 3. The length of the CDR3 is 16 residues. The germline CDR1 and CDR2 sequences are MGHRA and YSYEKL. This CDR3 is CASSHPLAGGTDTQYF. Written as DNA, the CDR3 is TGCGCCAGCAGCCACCCACTAGCGGGGGGGACAGATACGCAGTATTTT.